The present entry profiles one T cell receptor beta chain with its context. In germline, CDR1 is LNHDA, CDR2 SQIVND (reference sequence). The germline V and J ends were trimmed by 6 bases and 6 bases, with 18 bases remaining between them. CDR3 length: 15 amino acids. Specified time point: baseline, week 1 (first vaccination visit). Sample treatment: pre-vaccination baseline after standard-of-care therapy. The data were produced by immunoSEQ multiplex PCR, yet TCRdb's version contains in-frame clones alone and is incomplete. The data hold some 100,000 clones, with 83% observed a single time. This sample was taken from a study of a mutant IDH1 vaccine in newly diagnosed glioma.

The sequence was collected from a woman aged 50 to 65 with glioma. The sequences come from PBMCs, collected from a glioma patient treated with radiotherapy, temozolomide or both. The chain couples TRBV19 to TRBJ1-5; D may be TRBD1 (6 bases). The CDR3: CASRQQGFYGQPQHF. The CDR3 DNA reads TGTGCCAGTAGGCAACAGGGTTTTTATGGTCAGCCCCAGCATTTT. Variable domain in full (rest from reference TRBV19 and TRBJ1-5): DGGITQSPKYLFRKEGQNVTLSCEQNLNHDAMYWYRQDPGQGLRLIYYSQIVNDFQKGDIAEGYSVSREKKESFPLTVTSAQKNPTAFYLCASRQQGFYGQPQHFGDGTRLSIL.